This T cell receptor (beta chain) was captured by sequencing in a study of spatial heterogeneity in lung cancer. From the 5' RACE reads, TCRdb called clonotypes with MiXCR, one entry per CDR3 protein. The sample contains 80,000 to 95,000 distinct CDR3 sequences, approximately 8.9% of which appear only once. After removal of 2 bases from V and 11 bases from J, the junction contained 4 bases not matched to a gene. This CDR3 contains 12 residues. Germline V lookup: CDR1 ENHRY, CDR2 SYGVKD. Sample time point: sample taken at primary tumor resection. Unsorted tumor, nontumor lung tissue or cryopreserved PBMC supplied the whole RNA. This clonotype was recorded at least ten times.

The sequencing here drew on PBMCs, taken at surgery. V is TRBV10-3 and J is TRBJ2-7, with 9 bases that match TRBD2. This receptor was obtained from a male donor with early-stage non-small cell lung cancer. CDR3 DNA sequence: TGTGCCATCAGTGAGGCGGGAGGGAGGAAGTACTTC. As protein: CAISEAGGRKYF.